Described below is a single T cell receptor beta chain sequence and its context. These data are taken from a study of shared clonotypes between healthy human individuals. Profiled with immunoSEQ multiplex PCR; TCRdb holds only in-frame clones, not every one. The table has some 2 million clones, 85% to 95% seen once. This TCR was recovered from a man aged 18 to 35 in good health. Sequencing was performed on naive CD4+ T cells sorted from blood. Sample subset: CD45RA+ positively selected.

CDR3: CASSLVTVSTEAFF. The CDR3, as DNA: TGTGCCAGCAGCTTAGTGACAGTGAGCACTGAAGCTTTCTTT. The V and J genes are TRBV5-6 and TRBJ1-1; weak D call: TRBD1 (5 bases). Trimming pared 2 bases from V and 4 bases from J, leaving 12 bases between. From germline, CDR1 is SGHDT and CDR2 YYEEEE. CDR3 size: 14 residues.